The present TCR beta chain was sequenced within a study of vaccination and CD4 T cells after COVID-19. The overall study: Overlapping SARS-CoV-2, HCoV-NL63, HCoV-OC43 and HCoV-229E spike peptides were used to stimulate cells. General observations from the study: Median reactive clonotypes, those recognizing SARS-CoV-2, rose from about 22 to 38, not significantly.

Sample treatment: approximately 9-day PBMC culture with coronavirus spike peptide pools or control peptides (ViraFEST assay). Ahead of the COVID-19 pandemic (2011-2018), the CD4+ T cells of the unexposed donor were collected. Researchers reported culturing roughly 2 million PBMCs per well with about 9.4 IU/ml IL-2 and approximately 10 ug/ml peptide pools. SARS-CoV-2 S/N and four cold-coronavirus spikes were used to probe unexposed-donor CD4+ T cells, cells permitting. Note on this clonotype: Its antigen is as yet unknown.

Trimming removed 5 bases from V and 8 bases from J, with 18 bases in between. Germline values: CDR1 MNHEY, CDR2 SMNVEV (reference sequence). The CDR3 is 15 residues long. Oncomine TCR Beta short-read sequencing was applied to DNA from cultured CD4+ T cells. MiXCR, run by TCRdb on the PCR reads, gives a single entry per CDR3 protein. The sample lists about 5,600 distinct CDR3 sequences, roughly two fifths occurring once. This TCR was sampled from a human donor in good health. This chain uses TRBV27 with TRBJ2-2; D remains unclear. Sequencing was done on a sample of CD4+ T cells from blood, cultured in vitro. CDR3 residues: CASSAGLRVSGELFF. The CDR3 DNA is TGTGCCAGCAGTGCTGGGCTACGGGTCTCAGGGGAGCTGTTTTTT.